This paragraph covers one T cell receptor beta chain sequence. The antigen is not known. The junction departs from the called germline gene at one end, perhaps through a read error. Germline values: CDR1 SGHTA, CDR2 FQGTGA. The CDR3 is 14 amino acids. The sample originates from a study of metastatic and nonmetastatic thyroid tumors. At the level of the study: Thyroid patients, malignant and benign, had repertoires compared across blood and tumor or nodule tissue. Study-level points and caveats: As reported, TCR beta diversity in blood and tumor was significantly higher in malignant thyroid tumors than in benign nodules.

Ahead of thyroid surgery, no patient had received treatment of any kind. TCRdb reanalyzed the PCR reads with MiXCR. This sample has approximately 40,000 clones, with approximately 10% found just once. The clonotype was recovered from a female donor with papillary thyroid cancer or a benign thyroid nodule (not recorded which). Some clones in this sample may be carry-over from other donors' samples. Material for sequencing was blood. The chain uses TRBV7-3 and TRBJ2-2; possibly TRBD2 for D (5 bases). CDR3 loop: CANSTAASTGELFF. DNA of the CDR3: TGTGCCAACAGCACAGCGGCTAGCACCGGTGAGCTGTTTTTT. Together with reference TRBV7-3 and TRBJ2-2, the CDR3 gives the full variable domain: GAGVSQTPSNKVTEKGKYVELRCDPISGHTALYWYRQSLGQGPEFLIYFQGTGAADDSGLPNDRFFAVRPEGSVSTLKIQRTERGDSAVYLCANSTAASTGELFFGEGSRLTVL.